This is a list of T cell receptor beta chains from one sample in a study of T cells in Graves' hyperthyroidism and ophthalmopathy. TCRdb reprocessed the multiplex PCR reads with MiXCR, giving one entry per CDR3 protein. The data show about 34,000 distinct CDR3 sequences, about 53% seen once. Sequenced: blood. These TCRs come from a woman aged 40-49 years with Graves' ophthalmopathy. Each CDR3 is given with its conserved first and last residue. D genes are given only for firm matches. Size is omitted from some rows. Given values are once, few, many or a class for expanded clones.

TGCAGTGCGCGCAAACGGACAGGTTATAGCAATCAGCCCCAGCATTTT,CSARKRTGYSNQPQHF,TRBJ1-5,TRBV20-1,-,TRBD1
TGTGCCAGCAGCTTAGTCTACTATAGTGGGCGGGAGGGGAATGAGCAGTTCTTC,CASSLVYYSGREGNEQFF,TRBJ2-1,TRBV11-2,many,TRBD2
TGCAGTGCTAGAGCGACTAGCGGGAGGGCCAGAGAAGAGACCCAGTACTTC,CSARATSGRAREETQYF,TRBJ2-5,TRBV20-1,many,TRBD2
TGTGCCAGCACATTATATACTCCCGGCGTCCCAGGGGCTAATGAAAAACTGTTTTTT,CASTLYTPGVPGANEKLFF,TRBJ1-4,TRBV6-5,many,-
TGTGCCAGCAGCAAATCAGGGGGGGTACCTGAGCAGTTCTTC,CASSKSGGVPEQFF,TRBJ2-1,TRBV11-3,many,-
TGCGCCAGCAGCCACGGGACTAGCGGGAGGATCGACGAGCAGTACTTC,CASSHGTSGRIDEQYF,TRBJ2-7,TRBV5-1,-,TRBD2
TGTGCCAGCCGAGGATGGGACAGGGGGAGCAATCAGCCCCAGCATTTT,CASRGWDRGSNQPQHF,TRBJ1-5,TRBV6-2/TRBV6-3,many,TRBD1
TGTGCCAGCAGCTTGGGACAGGGATACAATGAGCTGTTTTTT,CASSLGQGYNELFF,TRBJ2-2,TRBV7-3,-,TRBD1
TGTGCCACCAGTGATTCCATGGGAGTTAGGACCGGGGAGCTGTTTTTT,CATSDSMGVRTGELFF,TRBJ2-2,TRBV24-1,medium-sized,-
TGTGCCATCAGTGGGTCCGGGACAGGGGGCGTTGGAAACACCATATATTTT,CAISGSGTGGVGNTIYF,TRBJ1-3,TRBV10-3,medium-sized,TRBD1
TGTGCCAGCAGCTTAGACCCGAACACTGAAGCTTTCTTT,CASSLDPNTEAFF,TRBJ1-1,TRBV11-2,-,-
TGTGCCACCAGTGATTCATCCGGGGCGTCGAATAACTATGGCTACACCTTC,CATSDSSGASNNYGYTF,TRBJ1-2,TRBV24-1,once,-
TGTGCCAGCAGTTCTCCCGGGATCAGCTACAATGAGCAGTTCTTC,CASSSPGISYNEQFF,TRBJ2-1,TRBV12-3/TRBV12-4,many,-
TGTGCCACCGTAGCAGGGACGAACACCGGGGAGCTGTTTTTT,CATVAGTNTGELFF,TRBJ2-2,TRBV24-1,medium-sized,-
TGTGCCAGCAGCTTAGCCGGGACAGGTGCTTCCGAGCAGTACTTC,CASSLAGTGASEQYF,TRBJ2-7,TRBV11-3,many,TRBD1
TGCAGTGCTAGAGATGGGGGATCGGAAACTGAAGCTTTCTTT,CSARDGGSETEAFF,TRBJ1-1,TRBV20-1,many,-
TGTGCCAGCAGTACGGGACAGAGAAAGGGCTACACCTTC,CASSTGQRKGYTF,TRBJ1-2,TRBV9,-,TRBD1
TGTGCCACCAGCGGGACAGCAAGCAATCAGCCCCAGTACTTC,CATSGTASNQPQYF,TRBJ2-5,TRBV15,-,TRBD1
TGTGCCACCAGTGTAGCGGGAGGGAATGAGCAGTTCTTC,CATSVAGGNEQFF,TRBJ2-1,TRBV24-1,medium-sized,TRBD2
TGTGCCAGCAGCTTACCACAAAGCACAGATACGCAGTATTTT,CASSLPQSTDTQYF,TRBJ2-3,TRBV7-9,-,-
TGCAGCGTTGAAGCGGGACTAGTCTTGCAGACCCAGTACTTC,CSVEAGLVLQTQYF,TRBJ2-5,TRBV29-1,medium-sized,TRBD2
TGTGCCAGCAGCCGGTGGCTAGCGGTGGCCTACGAGCAGTACTTC,CASSRWLAVAYEQYF,TRBJ2-7,TRBV25-1,-,TRBD2
TGTGCCAGCAGCGACACCGGACTCCGGGACTATGGCTACACTTTC,CASSDTGLRDYGYTF,TRBJ1-2,TRBV7-3,-,-
TGTGCCAGCAGTGAAGTAAGGTTCCGGGGCACCGGGGAGCTGTTTTTT,CASSEVRFRGTGELFF,TRBJ2-2,TRBV2,-,-
TGTGCCAGCAGCTTAGGCGGCTATGGCTACACCTTC,CASSLGGYGYTF,TRBJ1-2,TRBV7-2,medium-sized,-
TGTGCCAGCAGCTTCGGACTAGCGGGACGTCACGGGGAGCTGTTTTTT,CASSFGLAGRHGELFF,TRBJ2-2,TRBV7-8,medium-sized,TRBD2
TGTGCCACAGGACAGGGAGGGAGTGGCTACACCTTC,CATGQGGSGYTF,TRBJ1-2,TRBV28,-,TRBD1
TGCGCCAGCAGCCAACCCTTAGGGGGGCGGGTTGGAGAGACCCAGTACTTC,CASSQPLGGRVGETQYF,TRBJ2-5,TRBV4-3,-,-
TGTGCCAGCAGCTACGTTCAGGGGGAGACCCAGTACTTC,CASSYVQGETQYF,TRBJ2-5,TRBV7-2,-,-
TGCAGTGCTATTACGGGAGAAAAGAACACTGAAGCTTTCTTT,CSAITGEKNTEAFF,TRBJ1-1,TRBV20-1,once,-
TGTGCCAGCAGCTTATTTCAGGGGGAGTCTCCTCAGCCCCAGCATTTT,CASSLFQGESPQPQHF,TRBJ1-5,TRBV7-3,many,TRBD1
TGTGCCAGCAGCTTAGCTGTTATGGGACAGGGGCATTACGAGCAGTACTTC,CASSLAVMGQGHYEQYF,TRBJ2-7,TRBV7-2,-,TRBD1
TGTGCCAGCAGTGAAGGGACAGGAGGAGAGACCCTCCACTTT,CASSEGTGGETLHF,TRBJ1-6,TRBV6-1,many,TRBD1
TGTGCCAGCAAGATCCGGACAGGGACAGATACGCAGTATTTT,CASKIRTGTDTQYF,TRBJ2-3,TRBV6-1,many,TRBD1
TGTGCCAGCAGCGGGACTAGCGGGAGTATGACAGATACGCAGTATTTT,CASSGTSGSMTDTQYF,TRBJ2-3,TRBV9,-,TRBD2
TGTGCCAGCACCGACCAGGGGGAGTTTGGCTACACCTTC,CASTDQGEFGYTF,TRBJ1-2,TRBV6-5,-,TRBD1
TGCAGTGCAGGACTAGCGGGAGGCTACAATGAGCAGTTCTTC,CSAGLAGGYNEQFF,TRBJ2-1,TRBV20-1,-,TRBD2
TGCAGTGCCAGCAGTTTGGTTTCTGGAAACACCATATATTTT,CSASSLVSGNTIYF,TRBJ1-3,TRBV20-1,-,-
TGTGCCAGCAGTGGGCAGGGGGCGGACACCGGGGAGCTGTTTTTT,CASSGQGADTGELFF,TRBJ2-2,TRBV2,-,TRBD1
TGTGCCAGCAGAGCCGGGACGGCCGGGGAGACCCAGTACTTC,CASRAGTAGETQYF,TRBJ2-5,TRBV6-4,-,-
TGTGCCAGCAGCTTAGATGGCTCCTACAATGAGCAGTTCTTC,CASSLDGSYNEQFF,TRBJ2-1,TRBV7-2,medium-sized,-
TGTGCCAGCAGCTTAGAGGGGGACGGTGAGCAGTTCTTC,CASSLEGDGEQFF,TRBJ2-1,TRBV7-3,many,-
TGTGCCAGCAGCACGGGACTAGCCAGGAACGGGGAGACCCAGTACTTC,CASSTGLARNGETQYF,TRBJ2-5,TRBV2,-,TRBD2
TGTGCCAGCAGCGTAGGAGGGCAGGGTATCTATGGCTACACCTTC,CASSVGGQGIYGYTF,TRBJ1-2,TRBV9,medium-sized,-
TGTGCCAGCAGCTCATGGGTAGGGGGCAATGAGCAGTTCTTC,CASSSWVGGNEQFF,TRBJ2-1,TRBV7-2,medium-sized,-
TGTGCCAGCGTGGGGGACAGGGGCCCGAATGAGCAGTTCTTC,CASVGDRGPNEQFF,TRBJ2-1,TRBV25-1,-,TRBD1
TGCAGCGCCGTCCAGGGTAACGGGGAGCTGTACTTC,CSAVQGNGELYF,TRBJ2-7,TRBV29-1,-,-
TGTGCCAGCAGCTTAGGGAAGGCAGGGTGGATGACTGGAAACACCATATATTTT,CASSLGKAGWMTGNTIYF,TRBJ1-3,TRBV7-9,many,-
TGCGCCAGCAGCCTGAACCCGGGACAGGGGGCAGATACGCAGTATTTT,CASSLNPGQGADTQYF,TRBJ2-3,TRBV4-3,many,TRBD1
TGTGCCAGCAGCTCGGGACTGGGTCGTGGCTACACCTTC,CASSSGLGRGYTF,TRBJ1-2,TRBV2,-,-
TGTGCCACCAGCTCCCGTGCCCAGGGGCTCACAGATACGCAGTATTTT,CATSSRAQGLTDTQYF,TRBJ2-3,TRBV15,-,-
TGTGCCTGGAGTAGGGTTAACTATGGCTACACCTTC,CAWSRVNYGYTF,TRBJ1-2,TRBV30,many,-
TGTGCCAGCAGCCCCCAGGGGGAAGAAAACTATGGCTACACCTTC,CASSPQGEENYGYTF,TRBJ1-2,TRBV28,-,TRBD1
TGCGCCAGCAGCTTGCGGGGAGGGGACACGGGAGCTCTCTTT,CASSLRGGDTGALF,TRBJ1-1,TRBV5-1,once,-